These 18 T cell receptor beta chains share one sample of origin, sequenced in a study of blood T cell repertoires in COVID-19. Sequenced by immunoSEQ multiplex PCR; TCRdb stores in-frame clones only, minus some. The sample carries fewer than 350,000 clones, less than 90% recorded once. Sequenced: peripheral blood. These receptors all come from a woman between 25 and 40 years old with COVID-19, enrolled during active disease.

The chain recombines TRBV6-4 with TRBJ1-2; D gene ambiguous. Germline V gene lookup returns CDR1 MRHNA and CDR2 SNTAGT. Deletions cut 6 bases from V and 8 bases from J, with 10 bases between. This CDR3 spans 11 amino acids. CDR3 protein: CASRHEAGYTF. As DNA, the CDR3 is TGTGCCAGCAGACACGAGGCCGGCTACACCTTC.

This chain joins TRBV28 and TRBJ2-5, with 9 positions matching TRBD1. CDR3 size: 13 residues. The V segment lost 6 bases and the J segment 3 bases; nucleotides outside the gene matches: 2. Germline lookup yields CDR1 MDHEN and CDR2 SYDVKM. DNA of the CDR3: TGTGCCAGCAGAGGGACAGGGAAAGAGACCCAGTACTTC. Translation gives CASRGTGKETQYF.

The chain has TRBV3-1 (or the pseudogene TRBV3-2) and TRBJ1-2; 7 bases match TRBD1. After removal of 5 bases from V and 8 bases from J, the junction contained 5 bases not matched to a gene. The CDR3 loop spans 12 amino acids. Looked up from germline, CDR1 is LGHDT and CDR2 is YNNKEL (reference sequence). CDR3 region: CASSIRGVGYTF. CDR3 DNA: TGTGCCAGCAGCATCAGGGGGGTAGGCTACACCTTC.

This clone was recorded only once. In DNA, the CDR3 is TGTGCCATCAGTGAACAGATCTATGGCTACACCTTC. Protein: CAISEQIYGYTF. The chain carries TRBV10-3 and TRBJ1-2; no definite D call. Germline CDR1 is ENHRY and CDR2 is SYGVKD. The CDR3 runs 12 residues. V was cut by 3 bases and J by 4 bases, with 6 bases left in between.

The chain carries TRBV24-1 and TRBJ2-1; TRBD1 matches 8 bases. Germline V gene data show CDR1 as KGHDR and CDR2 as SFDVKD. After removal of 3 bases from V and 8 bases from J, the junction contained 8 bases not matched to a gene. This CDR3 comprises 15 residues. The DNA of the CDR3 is TGTGCCACCAGTGATGGGGGGACAGGTGGCGATGAGCAGTTCTTC. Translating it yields CATSDGGTGGDEQFF.

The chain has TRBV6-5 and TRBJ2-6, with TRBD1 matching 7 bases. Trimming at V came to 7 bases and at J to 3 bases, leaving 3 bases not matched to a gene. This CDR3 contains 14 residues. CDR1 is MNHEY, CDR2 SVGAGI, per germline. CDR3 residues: CASKTGVGANVLTF. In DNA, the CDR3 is TGTGCCAGCAAAACAGGGGTTGGGGCCAACGTCCTGACTTTC.

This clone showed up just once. CDR3 bases: TGTGCCATCAGTGAGTCGGAGGCCCGGGGTACGCAGTATTTT. This translates into CAISESEARGTQYF. This sequence joins TRBV10-3 and TRBJ2-3; tentatively, D is TRBD2 (5 bases). Trimming stripped 0 bases from V and 8 bases from J, with 12 bases between. This CDR3 is built from 14 residues. The germline V gene encodes CDR1 ENHRY and CDR2 SYGVKD.

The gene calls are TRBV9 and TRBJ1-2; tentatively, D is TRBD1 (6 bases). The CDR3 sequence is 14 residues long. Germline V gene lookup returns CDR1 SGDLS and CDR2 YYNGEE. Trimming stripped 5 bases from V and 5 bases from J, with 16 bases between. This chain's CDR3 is CASSSGAGPYGYTF. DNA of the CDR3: TGTGCCAGCAGTTCAGGGGCAGGGCCGTATGGCTACACCTTC.

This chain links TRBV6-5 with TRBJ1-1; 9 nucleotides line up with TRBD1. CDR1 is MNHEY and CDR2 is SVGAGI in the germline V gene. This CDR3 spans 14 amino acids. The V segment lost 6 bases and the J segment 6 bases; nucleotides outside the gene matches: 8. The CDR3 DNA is TGTGCCAGCAGCAGGACAGGGGAAGGTGCTGAAGCTTTCTTT. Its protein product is CASSRTGEGAEAFF.

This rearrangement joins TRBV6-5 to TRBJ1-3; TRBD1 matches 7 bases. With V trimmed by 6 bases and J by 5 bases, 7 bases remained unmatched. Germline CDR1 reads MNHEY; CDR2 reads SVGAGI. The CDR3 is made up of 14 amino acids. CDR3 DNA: TGTGCCAGCAGGAGGACAGGTTTACGAAACACCATATATTTT. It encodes CASRRTGLRNTIYF.

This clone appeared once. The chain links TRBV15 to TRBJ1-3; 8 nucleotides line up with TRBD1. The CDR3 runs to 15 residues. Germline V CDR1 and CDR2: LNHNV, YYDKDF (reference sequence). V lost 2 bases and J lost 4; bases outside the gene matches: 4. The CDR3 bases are TGTGCCACCAGCAGAAGGACAGGGTCCGGAAACACCATATATTTT. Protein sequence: CATSRRTGSGNTIYF.

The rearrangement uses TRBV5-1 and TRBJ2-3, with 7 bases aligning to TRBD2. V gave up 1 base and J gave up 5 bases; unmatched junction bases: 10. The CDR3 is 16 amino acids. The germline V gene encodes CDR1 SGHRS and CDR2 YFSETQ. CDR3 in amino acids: CASSLLAGEIIDTQYF. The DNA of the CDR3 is TGCGCCAGCAGCTTGCTCGCGGGGGAGATTATAGATACGCAGTATTTT.

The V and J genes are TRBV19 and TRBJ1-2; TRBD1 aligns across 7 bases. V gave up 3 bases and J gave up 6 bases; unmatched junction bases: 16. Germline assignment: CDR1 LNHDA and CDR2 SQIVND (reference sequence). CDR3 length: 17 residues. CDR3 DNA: TGTGCCAGTAGTATGCCACAGGGGCTGCGCGCAGTTAATGGCTACACCTTC. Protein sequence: CASSMPQGLRAVNGYTF.

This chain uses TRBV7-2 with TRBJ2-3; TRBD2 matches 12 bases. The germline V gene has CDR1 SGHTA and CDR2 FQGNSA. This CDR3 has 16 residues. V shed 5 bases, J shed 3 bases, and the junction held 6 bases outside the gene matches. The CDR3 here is CASSATSGGVTDTQYF. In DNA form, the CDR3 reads TGTGCCAGCAGCGCGACTAGCGGGGGAGTGACAGATACGCAGTATTTT.

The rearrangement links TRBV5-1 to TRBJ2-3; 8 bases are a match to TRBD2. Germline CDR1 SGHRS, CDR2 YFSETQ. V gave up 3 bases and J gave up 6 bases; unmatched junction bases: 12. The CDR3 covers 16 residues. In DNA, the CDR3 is TGCGCCAGCAGCTCCACTGTAGCGGGATTTGGCGATACGCAGTATTTT. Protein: CASSSTVAGFGDTQYF.

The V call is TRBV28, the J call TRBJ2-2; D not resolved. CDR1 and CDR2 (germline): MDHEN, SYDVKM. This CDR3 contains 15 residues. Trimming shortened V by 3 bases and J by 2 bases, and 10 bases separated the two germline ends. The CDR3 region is CASSFRRLNTGELFF. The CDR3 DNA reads TGTGCCAGCAGTTTCAGAAGACTTAACACCGGGGAGCTGTTTTTT.

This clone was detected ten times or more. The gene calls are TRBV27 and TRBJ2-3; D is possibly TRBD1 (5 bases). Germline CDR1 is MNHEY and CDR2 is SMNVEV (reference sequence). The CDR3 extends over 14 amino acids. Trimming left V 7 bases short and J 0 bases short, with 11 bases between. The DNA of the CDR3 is TGTGCCAGCACCCTGACAGAGAGCACAGATACGCAGTATTTT. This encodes CASTLTESTDTQYF.

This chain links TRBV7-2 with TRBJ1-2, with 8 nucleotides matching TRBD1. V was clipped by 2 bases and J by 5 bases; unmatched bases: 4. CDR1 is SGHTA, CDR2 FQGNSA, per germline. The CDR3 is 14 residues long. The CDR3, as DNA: TGTGCCAGCAGCTTAACGACAGGGGCATATGGCTACACCTTC. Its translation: CASSLTTGAYGYTF.